This T cell receptor beta chain was profiled in a study of T cell repertoires in cytomegalovirus infection (dated 2019 in TCRdb). Some background on the complete study: Alongside well-studied HLA-B-restricted epitopes, the peptide stimulations were aimed at recently identified HLA-C-restricted CMV epitopes, whose presentation resists viral immunomodulation. Because public TCR beta signatures pointed to carriage of CMV infection together with the matching HLA type, the HLA type of each donor mattered for the analysis. The investigation overall reported the following: In both this cohort and an independent cohort of 352 donors, the cumulative frequency of public TCR beta family members distinguished carriers of CMV infection plus the relevant HLA type. The ex vivo response was dominated by HLA-C-restricted CMV-specific TCR beta clonotypes, which also provided the single most frequent clonotype in two of eight donors.

Compared with germline, V lacks 6 bases and J lacks 3 bases; bases without a gene match: 6. The CDR3 has 14 amino acids, counting the end cysteine and phenylalanine. Kept here is only the CDR3 DNA, which spans 42 bases and is read in frame from base 1. Via the germline V gene (reference sequence), CDR1 is DFQATT and CDR2 SNEGSKA. Sequenced using an Illumina HiSeq 1500. The public reads were reprocessed in TCRdb via fastp at Q25 and MiXCR, keeping in-frame beta chains. Rows merge per CDR3 protein into single entries with the most common DNA and genes. In all, the sample holds 80,000 or so distinct CDR3 sequences, and 35% to 45% of those were seen once. The ten biggest clones cover 85% to 95% of the sample. This specimen's treatment or condition label, interpreted: in vitro stimulation with specific CMV peptide epitopes to enrich CMV-specific T cells. On this clonotype itself: Its antigen remains undetermined. Base qualities are not provided; no much larger clone lies one nucleotide away.

The chain couples TRBV20-1 to TRBJ1-5, with 9 bases aligning to TRBD1. Sequencing used CD8+ T cells from cultured PBMCs, obtained from culture after CMV antigen stimulation. The source is a human donor in good health (CMV status not recorded). Some clones in this sample may be carry-over from other donors' samples. The base sequence is TGCAGTGCGTGGGACAGGGAGGACAATCAGCCCCAGCATTTT. Its translation is CSAWDREDNQPQHF.